Given below is one T cell receptor (beta chain) in context. Its target is unknown. The data belong to a study of beta chain features in type 1 diabetes. Study-wide findings and caveats: Across patients, naive, central memory and Treg TCRB repertoires exhibited apparently greater similarity than was observed across healthy donors.

The isolated RNA, all of it, was reverse transcribed, so expressed TCRB transcripts were what got sequenced. Some clones are missing from TCRdb's copy, which holds only in-frame ones; the method was immunoSEQ multiplex PCR. This repertoire shows 450,000 or so clones, around 10% found once; its top ten account for around 0.05%. Germline values: CDR1 DFQATT, CDR2 SNEGSKA (reference sequence). This CDR3 is built from 11 residues. The V and J ends lost 6 bases and 8 bases, in that order; junction bases with no gene match: 6. The clonotype originates from a woman younger than 30 in good health. V and J are TRBV20-1 and TRBJ2-5; TRBD2 matches at 7 bases. Input material: naive CD4+ T cells from blood. The CDR3 region is CSALRGDTQYF. In DNA, the CDR3 is TGCAGTGCCCTCCGGGGGGATACCCAGTACTTC.